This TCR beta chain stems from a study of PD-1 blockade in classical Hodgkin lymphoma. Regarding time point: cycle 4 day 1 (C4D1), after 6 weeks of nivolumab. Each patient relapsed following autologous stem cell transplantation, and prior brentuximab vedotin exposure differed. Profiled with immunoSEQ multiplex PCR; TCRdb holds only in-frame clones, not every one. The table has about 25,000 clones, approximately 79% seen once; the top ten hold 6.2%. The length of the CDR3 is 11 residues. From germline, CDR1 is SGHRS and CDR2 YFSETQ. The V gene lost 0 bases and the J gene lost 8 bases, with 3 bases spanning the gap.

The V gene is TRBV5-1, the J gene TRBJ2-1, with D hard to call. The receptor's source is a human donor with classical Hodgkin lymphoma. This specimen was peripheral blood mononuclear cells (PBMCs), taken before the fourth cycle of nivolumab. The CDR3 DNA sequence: TGCGCCAGCAGCTTGGCCCATGAGCAGTTCTTC. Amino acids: CASSLAHEQFF.